This is a list of T cell receptor beta chains from one sample in a study of cytomegalovirus exposure and HLA in healthy donors. Profiled with immunoSEQ multiplex PCR; TCRdb holds only in-frame clones, not every one. Of 200,000 or so clones in the sample, about 79% were seen once. The sequencing sample was made of PBMCs. Every receptor here comes from a woman in her 30s in good health and CMV-seropositive. The CDR3 runs from the conserved cysteine through the conserved F or W. A D gene is named only where the DNA matches it firmly. Clone size is shown for a subset of rows, as once, few, many or a class of expanded clone.

clone size,V gene,D gene,J gene,CDR3 DNA,CDR3 protein
-,TRBV2,TRBD2,TRBJ2-1,TGTGCCAGCGGACGGGAGGGCCACAATGAGCAGTTCTTC,CASGREGHNEQFF
-,TRBV7-3,TRBD2,TRBJ2-1,TGTGCCAGCAGCCCCCAGACTAGCCGTGAGCAGTTCTTC,CASSPQTSREQFF
-,TRBV6-1,-,TRBJ1-2,TGTGCCAGCAGTGAAGCGCTTCAAGACACCTATGGCTACACCTTC,CASSEALQDTYGYTF
-,TRBV10-2,-,TRBJ1-2,TGCGCCAGCAGTGGACCAGTGGGGGAGGGCTATGGCTACACCTTC,CASSGPVGEGYGYTF
-,TRBV7-7,TRBD2,TRBJ2-2,TGTGCTAGCAGCTCCCTAGCGGGAGTAACCGGGGAGCTGTTTTTT,CASSSLAGVTGELFF
few,TRBV7-3,TRBD1,TRBJ2-5,TGTGCCAGCAGCCAAAATACGGGACAGGGAGAGACCCAGTACTTC,CASSQNTGQGETQYF
-,TRBV28,TRBD1,TRBJ2-7,TGTGCCAGCAGTTCTGGCGACAGGGTCCCCTACGAGCAGTACTTC,CASSSGDRVPYEQYF
-,TRBV27,-,TRBJ1-1,TGTGCCAGCAGTTTATTAGGGGCTAGTACCACTGAAGCTTTCTTT,CASSLLGASTTEAFF
-,TRBV5-1,TRBD2,TRBJ2-5,TGCGCCAGCAGCTTAAGCGGGGGGGAAGAGACCCAGTACTTC,CASSLSGGEETQYF
-,TRBV4-1,-,TRBJ1-5,TGCGCCAGCAGCCAAGAAGGGGGGGCAGTTGATCAGCCCCAGCATTTT,CASSQEGGAVDQPQHF